This T cell receptor beta chain was retrieved from a study of cytomegalovirus exposure and HLA in healthy donors. Findings and caveats of the study: The study found most TCR sequences rare, yet found some public TCRs in many donors. Within an earlier analysis, most TCR beta V segments proved productive either about 87% or about 30% of the time. Among immune exposure information, only CMV serostatus was available. Altogether, 160 or so TCR beta chains were recorded as cytomegalovirus-associated.

Primers for the PCR totalled 60 Vbeta and 13 Jbeta. Data came from immunoSEQ multiplex PCR; TCRdb stores just in-frame clones and leaves some out. Found here are 130,000 or so clones, approximately 80% of them singletons; the top ten hold over 0.8%. This clone has just a few counts. The antigen is undetermined. The CDR3 is 19 amino acids. The rearrangement joins TRBV21-1 to TRBJ2-7; TRBD2 is the table's D call, not checked against the DNA. TRBV21-1 is reported as a pseudogene. The clonotype was recovered from a woman in her sixties in good health and CMV-seronegative. Sequencing was done on a sample of PBMCs. In nucleotides, the CDR3 is TGTGCCAGCAGCAACGGGGAAGGACGGCACCCTCGTGGGGCCTACGAGCAGTACTTC. This codes for CASSNGEGRHPRGAYEQYF.